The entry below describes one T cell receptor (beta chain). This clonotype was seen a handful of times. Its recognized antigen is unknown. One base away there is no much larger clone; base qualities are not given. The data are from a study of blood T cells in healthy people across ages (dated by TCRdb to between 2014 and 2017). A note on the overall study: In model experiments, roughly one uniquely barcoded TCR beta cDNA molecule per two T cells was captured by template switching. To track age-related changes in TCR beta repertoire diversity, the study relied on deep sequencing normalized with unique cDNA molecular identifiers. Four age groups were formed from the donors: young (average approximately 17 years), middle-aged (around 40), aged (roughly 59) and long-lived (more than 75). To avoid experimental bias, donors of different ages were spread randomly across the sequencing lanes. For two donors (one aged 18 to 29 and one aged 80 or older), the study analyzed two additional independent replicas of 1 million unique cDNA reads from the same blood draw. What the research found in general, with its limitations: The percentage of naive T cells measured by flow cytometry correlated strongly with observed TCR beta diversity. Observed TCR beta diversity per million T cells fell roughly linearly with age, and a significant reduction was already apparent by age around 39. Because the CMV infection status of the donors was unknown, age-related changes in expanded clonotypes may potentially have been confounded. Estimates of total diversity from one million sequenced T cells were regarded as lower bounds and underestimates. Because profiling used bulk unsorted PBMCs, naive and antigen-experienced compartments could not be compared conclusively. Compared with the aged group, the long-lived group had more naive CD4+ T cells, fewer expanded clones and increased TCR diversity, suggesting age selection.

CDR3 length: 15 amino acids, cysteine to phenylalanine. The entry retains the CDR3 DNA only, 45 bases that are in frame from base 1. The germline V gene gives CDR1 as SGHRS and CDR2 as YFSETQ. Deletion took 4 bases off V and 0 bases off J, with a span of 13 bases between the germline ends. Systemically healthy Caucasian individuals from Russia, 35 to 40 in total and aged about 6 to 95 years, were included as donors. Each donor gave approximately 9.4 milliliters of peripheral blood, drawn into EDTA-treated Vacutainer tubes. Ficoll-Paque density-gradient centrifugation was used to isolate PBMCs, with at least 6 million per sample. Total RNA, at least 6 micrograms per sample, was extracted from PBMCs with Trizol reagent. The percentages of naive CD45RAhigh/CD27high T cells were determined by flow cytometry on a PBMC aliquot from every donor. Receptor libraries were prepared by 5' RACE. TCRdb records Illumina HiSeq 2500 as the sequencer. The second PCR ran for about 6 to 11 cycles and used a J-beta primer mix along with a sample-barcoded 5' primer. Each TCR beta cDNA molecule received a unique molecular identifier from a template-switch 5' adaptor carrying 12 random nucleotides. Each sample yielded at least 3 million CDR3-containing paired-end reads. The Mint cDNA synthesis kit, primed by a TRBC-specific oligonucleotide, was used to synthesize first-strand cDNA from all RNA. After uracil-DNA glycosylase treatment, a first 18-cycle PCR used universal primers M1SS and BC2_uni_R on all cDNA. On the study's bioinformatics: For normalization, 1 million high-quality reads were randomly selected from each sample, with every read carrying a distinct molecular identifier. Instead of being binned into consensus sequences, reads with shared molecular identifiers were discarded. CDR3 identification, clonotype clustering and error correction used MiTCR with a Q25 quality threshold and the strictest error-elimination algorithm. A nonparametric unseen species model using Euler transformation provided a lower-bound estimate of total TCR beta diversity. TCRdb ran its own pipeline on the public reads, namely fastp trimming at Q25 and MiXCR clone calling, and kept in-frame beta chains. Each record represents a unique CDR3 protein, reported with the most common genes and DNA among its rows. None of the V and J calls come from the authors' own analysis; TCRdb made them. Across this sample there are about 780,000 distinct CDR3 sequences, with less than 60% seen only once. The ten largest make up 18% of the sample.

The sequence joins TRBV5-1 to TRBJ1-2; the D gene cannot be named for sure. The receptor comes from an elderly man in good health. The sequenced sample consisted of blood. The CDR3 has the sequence CASSIDGGPNYGYTF. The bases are TGCGCCAGCAGCATCGACGGAGGCCCTAACTATGGCTACACCTTC.